This record covers a single T cell receptor beta chain. What this receptor recognizes is not known. Base qualities are not at hand, and no much larger clone is one base apart. The data are from a study of PD-1 blockade in classical Hodgkin lymphoma (dated by TCRdb to the early 2020s). Describing the broader study: A peripheral blood immune signature of response to PD-1 blockade in classical Hodgkin lymphoma was defined using TCR beta sequencing and CyTOF. Broad study findings and their caveats: The study was limited to a single clinical trial cohort, and causes of repertoire differences, possibly disease activity or prior therapy, remained undefined. Newly diagnosed patients were reported to have lower baseline TCR diversity than healthy donors, and relapsed/refractory patients were reported to have lower baseline TCR diversity still.

The time point label on this specimen signifies: newly diagnosed, previously untreated cHL patient sample. As a comparison group for the relapsed/refractory trial patients, PBMCs were sequenced from patients with newly diagnosed, previously untreated classical Hodgkin lymphoma. Peripheral blood was collected in 8 mL Vacutainer Cell Preparation Tubes, from which PBMCs were isolated by centrifugation and then cryopreserved. The CDR3, from cysteine to phenylalanine, totals 14 residues. The sequence is cut down to CDR3 DNA, 42 bases in frame from base 1. V loses 3 bases, J loses 5 bases, and the germline ends lie 14 bases apart. CDR1 is given as GTSNPN and CDR2 as SVGIG, both from the germline V gene (reference sequence). The Qiagen DNeasy kit was used to extract genomic DNA from unsorted PBMCs and from the negatively selected CD4+ and CD8+ fractions. TCR beta CDR3 regions were amplified by immunoSEQ multiplex PCR using primers annealing to V and J segments. A synthetic immune receptor repertoire was used to minimize amplification bias, and remaining bias was computationally removed after sequencing. The paper's data handling went like this. Repertoire diversity was quantified as the Shannon entropy index using custom Python scripts. The unsorted, CD4+ and CD8+ repertoires were each analyzed separately, with the exception of combined analyses, where CD4+ and CD8+ sequences were merged in silico. The table was pulled from immuneACCESS by TCRdb, which kept in-frame rearrangements only. Such tables lose some clones; where checked, under half of the loss comes from unresolved V genes, and the rest has no known cause. V and J calls and clone size are those listed in that table; D and trimming were worked out from the DNA. Here the sample has 70,000 or so clones; over 90% occur a single time. The ten top clones hold about 2.8% of the sample.

The sequence joins TRBV30 to TRBJ2-1; TRBD2 might be the D gene, on 6 matching bases. Sequencing was carried out using peripheral blood mononuclear cells (PBMCs). The sequence came from a human donor with classical Hodgkin lymphoma. The CDR3 is CAWRGGTHNNEQFF. The nucleotide sequence reads as follows: TGTGCCTGGAGAGGCGGGACTCACAACAATGAGCAGTTCTTC.